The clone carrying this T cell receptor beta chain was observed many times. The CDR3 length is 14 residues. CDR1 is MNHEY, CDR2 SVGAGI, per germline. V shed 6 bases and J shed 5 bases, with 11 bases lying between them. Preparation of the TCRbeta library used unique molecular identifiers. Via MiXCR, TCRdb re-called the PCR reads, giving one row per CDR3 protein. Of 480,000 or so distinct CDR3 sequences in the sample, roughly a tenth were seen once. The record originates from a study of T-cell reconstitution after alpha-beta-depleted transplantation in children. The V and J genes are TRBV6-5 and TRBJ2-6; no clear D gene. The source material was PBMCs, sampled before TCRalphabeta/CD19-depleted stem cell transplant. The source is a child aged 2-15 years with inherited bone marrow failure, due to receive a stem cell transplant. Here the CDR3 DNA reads TGTGCCAGCAGCTACCACCTGAGGGCCAACGTCCTGACTTTC. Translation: CASSYHLRANVLTF.